A single T cell receptor beta chain is shown here with its context. Sequencing ends 3 residues short of the CDR3 end; the germline J gene provides the rest. Other nucleotide sequences from this sample produce the same CDR3. The CDR3 consists of 14 residues. Germline V gives CDR1 SGHTA, CDR2 FQGNSA. Clones were read by immunoSEQ multiplex PCR, and TCRdb kept only the in-frame ones, dropping some. The sample was found to contain about 39,000 clones, and every one recurs. These data come from a study of T cell clonality in common variable immunodeficiency. The gene calls are TRBV7-2 and TRBJ1-2; D remains unclear. The specimen was peripheral blood mononuclear cells. The TCR originated in a person aged 18 to 75 in good health. The sequenced part of the CDR3 DNA is TGTGCCAGCAGCCCCGGCACGGTCACAGATACC. It yields the protein CASSPGTVTDT. The full CDR3 protein reads CASSPGTVTDTYTF. The full variable domain, rest sourced from reference TRBV7-2 and TRBJ1-2, is GAGVSQSPSNKVTEKGKDVELRCDPISGHTALYWYRQSLGQGLEFLIYFQGNSAPDKSGLPSDRFSAERTGGSVSTLTIQRTQQEDSAVYLCASSPGTVTDTYTFGSGTRLTVV.